This T cell receptor beta chain was sequenced for a study of OX40 agonist ivuxolimab in advanced cancers. Study information: Partial responses were seen in three patients, one with hepatocellular carcinoma and two with cutaneous melanoma. Study findings and constraints: Average numbers of expanded clones were greater in CD8+ T cells than in CD4+. By week 6 at 0.1 to 3.0 mg/kg, blood CD4+ and CD8+ T cells had expanded clonally. Undetermined was the antigen specificity of the expanded peripheral T cells.

Regarding this clone: Its antigen remains unidentified.

Sequencing used immunoSEQ multiplex PCR; TCRdb keeps in-frame clones, though not all of them. Seen here are 70,000 or so clones, about nine tenths observed once, and the top ten hold 0.25% to 0.3%. The V and J ends lost 5 bases and 9 bases respectively, with 26 bases between them. Germline-derived CDR1 and CDR2 are SQVTM and ANQGSEA. This CDR3 is built from 16 residues. This TCR was recovered from an adult with an advanced solid tumor such as melanoma, head and neck, liver or kidney cancer. This sample comprised CD4+ or CD8+ T cells sorted from blood, obtained in a trial of the OX40 agonist ivuxolimab. The chain uses TRBV29-1 and TRBJ2-4; either TRBD1 or TRBD2 may fit D (6 bases each). CDR3 sequence reads: CSVQAGSGQGLFIQYF. The CDR3 region has the DNA TGCAGCGTTCAGGCGGGATCGGGCCAGGGGCTCTTCATTCAGTACTTC.